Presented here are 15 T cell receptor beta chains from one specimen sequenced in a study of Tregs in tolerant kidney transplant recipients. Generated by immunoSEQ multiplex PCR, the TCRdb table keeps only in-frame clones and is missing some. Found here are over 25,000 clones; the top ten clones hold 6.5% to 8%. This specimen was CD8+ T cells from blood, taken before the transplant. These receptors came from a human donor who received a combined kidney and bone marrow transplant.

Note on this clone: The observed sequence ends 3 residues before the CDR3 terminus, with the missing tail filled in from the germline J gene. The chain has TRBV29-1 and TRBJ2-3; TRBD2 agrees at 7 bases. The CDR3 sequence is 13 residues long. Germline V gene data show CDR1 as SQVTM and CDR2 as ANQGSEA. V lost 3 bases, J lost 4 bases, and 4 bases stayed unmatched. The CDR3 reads CSVEAGVADTQYF. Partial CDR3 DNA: TGCAGCGTTGAGGCGGGAGTCGCAGATACG.

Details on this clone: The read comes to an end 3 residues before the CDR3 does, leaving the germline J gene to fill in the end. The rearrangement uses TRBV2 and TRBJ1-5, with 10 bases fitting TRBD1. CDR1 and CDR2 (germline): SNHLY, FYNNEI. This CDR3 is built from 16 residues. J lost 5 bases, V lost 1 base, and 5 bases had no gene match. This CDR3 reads CASSEGVTGGYQPQHF. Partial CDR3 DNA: TGTGCCAGCAGTGAAGGGGTGACAGGGGGCTATCAGCCC.

CDR3 protein: CASSPRDRINNEQFF. The DNA read from the CDR3 is TGTGCCAGCAGCCCCCGGGACAGGATTAACAATGAG. V and J are TRBV7-9 and TRBJ2-1; 8 bases match TRBD1. The read gets to within 3 residues of the CDR3 end, and the germline J gene fills in the rest. J lost 5 bases, V lost 5 bases, and 8 bases had no gene match. In germline, CDR1 is SEHNR, CDR2 FQNEAQ (reference sequence). The CDR3 runs 15 residues.

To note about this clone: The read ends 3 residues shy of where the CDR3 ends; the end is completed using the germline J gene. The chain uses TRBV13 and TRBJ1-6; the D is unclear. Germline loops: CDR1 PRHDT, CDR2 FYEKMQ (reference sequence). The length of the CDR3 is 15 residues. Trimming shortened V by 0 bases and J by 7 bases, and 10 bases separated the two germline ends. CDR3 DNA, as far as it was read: TGTGCCAGCAGCTTAGGCGTAGCGTCAAATTCACCC. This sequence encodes CASSLGVASNSP. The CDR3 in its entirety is CASSLGVASNSPLHF.

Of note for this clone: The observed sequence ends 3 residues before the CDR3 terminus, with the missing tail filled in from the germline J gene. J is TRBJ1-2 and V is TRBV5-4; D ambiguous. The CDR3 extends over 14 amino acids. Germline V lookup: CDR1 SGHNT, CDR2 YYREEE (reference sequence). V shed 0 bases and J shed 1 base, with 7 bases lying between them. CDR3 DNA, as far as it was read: TGTGCCAGCAGCTTGGCCGCGAGTAACTATGGC. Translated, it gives CASSLAASNYG. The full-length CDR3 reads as CASSLAASNYGYTF.

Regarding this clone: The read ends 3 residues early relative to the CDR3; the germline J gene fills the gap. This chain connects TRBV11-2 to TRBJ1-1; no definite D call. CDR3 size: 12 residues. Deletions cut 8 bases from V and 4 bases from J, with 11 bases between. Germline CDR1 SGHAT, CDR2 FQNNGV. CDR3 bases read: TGTGCCAGCGTACTTATTGGCACTGAA. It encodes CASVLIGTE. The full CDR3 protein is CASVLIGTEAFF.

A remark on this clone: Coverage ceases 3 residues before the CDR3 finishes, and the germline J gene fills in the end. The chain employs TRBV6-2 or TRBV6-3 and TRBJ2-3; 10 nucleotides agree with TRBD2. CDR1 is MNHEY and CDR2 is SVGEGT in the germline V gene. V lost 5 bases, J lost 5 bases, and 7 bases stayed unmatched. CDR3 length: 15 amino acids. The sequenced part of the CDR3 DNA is TGTGCCAGCAGTAAACTAGCGGGGCTCGGAGATACG. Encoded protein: CASSKLAGLGDT. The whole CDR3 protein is CASSKLAGLGDTQYF.

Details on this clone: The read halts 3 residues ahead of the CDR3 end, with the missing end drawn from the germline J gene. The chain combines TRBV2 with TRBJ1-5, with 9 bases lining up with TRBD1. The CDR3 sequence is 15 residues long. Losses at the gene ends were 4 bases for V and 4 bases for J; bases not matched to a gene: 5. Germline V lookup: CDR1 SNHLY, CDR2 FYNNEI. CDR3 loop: CASSGDREVNQPQHF. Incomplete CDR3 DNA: TGTGCCAGCAGTGGGGACAGGGAGGTAAATCAGCCC.

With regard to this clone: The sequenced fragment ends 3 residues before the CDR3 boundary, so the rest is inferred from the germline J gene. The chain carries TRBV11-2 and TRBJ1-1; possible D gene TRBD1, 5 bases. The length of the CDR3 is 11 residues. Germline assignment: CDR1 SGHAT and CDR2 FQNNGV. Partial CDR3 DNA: TGTGCCAGCAGCTTAGGGGGGGGA. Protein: CASSLGGG. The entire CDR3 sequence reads CASSLGGGAFF.

CDR3 DNA (partial): TGTGCCAGCAGCTTAAGTAGGGTTTTCGGACAGGGGGATGTAGAGACC. It is translated as CASSLSRVFGQGDVET. The CDR3, in full, reads CASSLSRVFGQGDVETQYF. This chain uses TRBV7-3 with TRBJ2-5; 10 bases map to TRBD1. Read coverage stops 3 residues before the CDR3 terminus; the germline J gene supplies the remainder. CDR1 and CDR2 (germline): SGHTA, FQGTGA. This CDR3 comprises 19 residues. With 1 base clipped from V and 4 bases from J, the junction kept 15 bases outside the gene matches.

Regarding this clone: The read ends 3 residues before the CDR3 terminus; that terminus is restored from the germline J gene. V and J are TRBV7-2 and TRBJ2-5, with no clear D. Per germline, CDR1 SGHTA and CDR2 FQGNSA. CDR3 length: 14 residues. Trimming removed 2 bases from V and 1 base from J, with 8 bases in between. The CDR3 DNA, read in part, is TGTGCCAGCAGCTTAAGGGCCCCCCAAGAGACC. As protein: CASSLRAPQET. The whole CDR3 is CASSLRAPQETQYF.

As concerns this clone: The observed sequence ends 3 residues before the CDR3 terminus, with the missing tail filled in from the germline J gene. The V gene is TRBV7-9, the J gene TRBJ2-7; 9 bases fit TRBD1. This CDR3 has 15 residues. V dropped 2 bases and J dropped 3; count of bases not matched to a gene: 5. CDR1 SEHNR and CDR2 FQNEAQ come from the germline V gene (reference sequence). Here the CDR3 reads CASSLFGTGIYEQYF. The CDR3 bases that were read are TGTGCCAGCAGCTTATTCGGGACAGGGATCTACGAG.

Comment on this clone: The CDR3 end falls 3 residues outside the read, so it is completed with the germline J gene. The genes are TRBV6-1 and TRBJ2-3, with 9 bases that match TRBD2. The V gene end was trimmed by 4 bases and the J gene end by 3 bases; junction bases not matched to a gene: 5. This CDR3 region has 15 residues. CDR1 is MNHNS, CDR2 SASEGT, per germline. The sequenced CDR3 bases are TGTGCCAGCAGTGGATCGGCGGGGGGGACAGATACG. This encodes CASSGSAGGTDT. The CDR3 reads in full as CASSGSAGGTDTQYF.

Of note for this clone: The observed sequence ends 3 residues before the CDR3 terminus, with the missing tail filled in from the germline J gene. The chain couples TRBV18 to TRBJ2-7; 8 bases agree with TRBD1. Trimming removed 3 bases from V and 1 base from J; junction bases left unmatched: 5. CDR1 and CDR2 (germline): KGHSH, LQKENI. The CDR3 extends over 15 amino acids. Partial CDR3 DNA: TGTGCCAGCTCACCGCTTGGGACAGGTTCCTACGAG. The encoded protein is CASSPLGTGSYE. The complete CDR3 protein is CASSPLGTGSYEQYF.

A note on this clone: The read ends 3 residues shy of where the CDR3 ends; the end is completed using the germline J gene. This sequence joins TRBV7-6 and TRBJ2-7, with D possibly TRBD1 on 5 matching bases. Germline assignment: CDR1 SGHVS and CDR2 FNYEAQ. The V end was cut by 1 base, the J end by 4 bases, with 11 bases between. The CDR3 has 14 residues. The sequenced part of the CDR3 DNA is TGTGCCAGCAGCTTAGGGGGCCCCCCATACGAG. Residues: CASSLGGPPYE. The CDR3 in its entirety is CASSLGGPPYEQYF.